One and the same sample provided the 10 T cell receptor beta chains below, sequenced in a study of blood T cell repertoires in COVID-19. Repertoires were generated with immunoSEQ multiplex PCR, while TCRdb's copy carries only in-frame clones and drops some. The sample holds hundreds of thousands of clones, 88% seen once. The sample comprised PBMCs or T cells enriched from blood (not recorded which). All receptors come from a woman under 40 who had recovered from COVID-19.

The V call is TRBV18, the J call TRBJ2-5, with 9 positions matching TRBD2. Germline V gene lookup returns CDR1 KGHSH and CDR2 LQKENI. The J segment lost 3 bases and the V segment lost 4 bases, leaving 3 bases of the junction unmatched. The CDR3 spans 14 residues. CDR3 sequence reads: CASSLRLAEETQYF. The CDR3 region has the DNA TGTGCCAGCTCACTACGACTAGCGGAAGAGACCCAGTACTTC.

The chain recombines TRBV4-1 with TRBJ1-1; 7 nucleotides line up with TRBD1. Losses at the gene ends were 4 bases for V and 0 bases for J; bases not matched to a gene: 5. The germline V gene encodes CDR1 MGHRA and CDR2 YSYEKL. The CDR3 length is 15 residues. Here the CDR3 reads CASSRVQGMNTEAFF. CDR3 bases: TGCGCCAGCAGCCGCGTACAGGGGATGAACACTGAAGCTTTCTTT.

This sequence joins TRBV10-3 and TRBJ2-1, with TRBD2 identical over 9 bases. The V gene end was trimmed by 3 bases and the J gene end by 10 bases; junction bases not matched to a gene: 10. Germline V gives CDR1 ENHRY, CDR2 SYGVKD. This CDR3 comprises 15 residues. The CDR3 is CAISEGGGGAEEQFF. CDR3 DNA sequence: TGTGCCATCAGTGAAGGTGGCGGGGGGGCCGAGGAGCAGTTCTTC.

CDR3 sequence reads: CASSLGGPGEQFF. DNA of the CDR3: TGTGCCAGCAGCTTGGGGGGGCCTGGTGAGCAGTTCTTC. V and J are TRBV5-5 and TRBJ2-1; maybe TRBD1 (6 bases). V dropped 0 bases and J dropped 9 bases, with 10 bases sitting between them. The CDR3 length is 13 residues. Per germline, CDR1 SGHKS and CDR2 YYEKEE (reference sequence).

The genes are TRBV28 and TRBJ2-4, with a possible D match to TRBD1 (5 bases). The germline V gene has CDR1 MDHEN and CDR2 SYDVKM. The V end was cut by 6 bases, the J end by 0 bases, with 24 bases between. This CDR3 has 19 amino acids. CDR3 in amino acids: CASRGADFQMLLAKNIQYF. In nucleotides, the CDR3 is TGTGCCAGCAGAGGGGCCGACTTCCAAATGTTATTAGCCAAAAACATTCAGTACTTC. The variable domain in full, with the rest retrieved from reference TRBV28 and TRBJ2-4, is DVKVTQSSRYLVKRTGEKVFLECVQDMDHENMFWYRQDPGLGLRLIYFSYDVKMKEKGDIPEGYSVSREKKERFSLILESASTNQTSMYLCASRGADFQMLLAKNIQYFGAGTRLSVL.

This sequence joins TRBV15 and TRBJ2-7, with TRBD1 identical over 7 bases. CDR1 and CDR2 from the germline V gene are LNHNV and YYDKDF (reference sequence). The trim removed 3 bases at V and 3 bases at J, leaving 8 bases unmatched. The CDR3 has 15 amino acids. In DNA, the CDR3 is TGTGCCACCAGCAGGTACACAGGGGCTCTCTACGAGCAGTACTTC. Translating gives CATSRYTGALYEQYF.

The V call is TRBV7-6, the J call TRBJ2-3; D possibly corresponds to TRBD1 (6 bases). Germline V gene data show CDR1 as SGHVS and CDR2 as FNYEAQ. With 0 bases removed from V and 2 bases from J, the gap between germline ends came to 9 bases. The CDR3 has 15 residues. In DNA, the CDR3 is TGTGCCAGCAGCTTAGCTCAGGGGTTCACAGATACGCAGTATTTT. As protein: CASSLAQGFTDTQYF.

This clone was detected only once. The chain links TRBV7-9 to TRBJ1-6; 10 nucleotides align to TRBD1. Germline V gene sequence: CDR1 SEHNR, CDR2 FQNEAQ (reference sequence). CDR3 size: 15 residues. V lost 1 base to trimming and J lost 9 bases; unmatched junction nucleotides: 3. The CDR3 bases are TGTGCCAGCAGCTTAGGGGACAGGGGCTTTTCACCCCTCCACTTT. This translates into CASSLGDRGFSPLHF.

This clone has a single count. Within the sample, other DNA sequences also encode this same CDR3. The gene calls are TRBV7-9 and TRBJ1-2; TRBD1 matches at 7 bases. The germline V gene encodes CDR1 SEHNR and CDR2 FQNEAQ (reference sequence). The CDR3 loop spans 14 amino acids. J gave up 2 bases and V 1 base, and 1 base lay outside the gene matches. The CDR3 reads CASSLVGQNYGYTF. The CDR3 nucleotides read TGTGCCAGCAGCTTAGTGGGACAGAACTATGGCTACACCTTC.

This chain joins TRBV5-6 and TRBJ1-1, with D possibly being TRBD1 (5 bases). The V end lost 3 bases, the J end lost 7 bases, and 19 bases lay between the germline ends. CDR1 SGHDT and CDR2 YYEEEE come from the germline V gene. The CDR3 contains 15 residues. CDR3 coding DNA: TGTGCCAGCAGCTGGGGGGACTATTCAGCGGATGAAGCTTTCTTT. This codes for CASSWGDYSADEAFF.